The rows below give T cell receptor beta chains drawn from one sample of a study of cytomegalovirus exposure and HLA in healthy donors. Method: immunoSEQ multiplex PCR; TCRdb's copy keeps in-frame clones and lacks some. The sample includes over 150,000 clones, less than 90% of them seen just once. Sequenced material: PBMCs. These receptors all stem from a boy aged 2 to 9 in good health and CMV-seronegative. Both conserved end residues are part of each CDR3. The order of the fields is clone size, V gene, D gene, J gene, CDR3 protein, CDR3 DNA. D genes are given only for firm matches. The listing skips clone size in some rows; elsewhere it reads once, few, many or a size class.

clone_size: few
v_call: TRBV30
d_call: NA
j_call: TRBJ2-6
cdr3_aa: CACSGRDVLTF
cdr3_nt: TGTGCCTGTTCTGGTCGGGACGTCCTGACTTTC

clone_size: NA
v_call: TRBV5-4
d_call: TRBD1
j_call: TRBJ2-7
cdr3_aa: CASRAPGQGALEQYF
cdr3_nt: TGTGCCAGCAGAGCCCCGGGACAGGGGGCACTCGAGCAGTACTTC

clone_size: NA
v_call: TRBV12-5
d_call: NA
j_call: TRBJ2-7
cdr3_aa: CASGLTGTYEQYF
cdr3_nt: TGTGCTAGTGGTTTGACAGGGACCTACGAGCAGTACTTC

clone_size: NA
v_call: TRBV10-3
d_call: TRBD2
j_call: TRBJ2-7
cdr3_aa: CAISPGLAGHEQYF
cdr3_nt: TGTGCCATCAGTCCGGGACTAGCGGGTCACGAGCAGTACTTC

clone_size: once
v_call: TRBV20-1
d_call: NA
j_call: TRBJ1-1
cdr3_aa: CSASLGLEAFF
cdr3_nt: TGCAGTGCTAGTCTGGGGCTAGAAGCTTTCTTT

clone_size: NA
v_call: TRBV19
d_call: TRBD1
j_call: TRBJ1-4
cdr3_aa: CATRVDREREKLFF
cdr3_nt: TGTGCCACGAGGGTGGACAGGGAACGTGAAAAACTGTTTTTT

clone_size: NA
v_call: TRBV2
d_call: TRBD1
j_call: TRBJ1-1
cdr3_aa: CASSLRTGVVTEAFF
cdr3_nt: TGTGCCAGCAGTCTTAGGACAGGGGTCGTCACTGAAGCTTTCTTT

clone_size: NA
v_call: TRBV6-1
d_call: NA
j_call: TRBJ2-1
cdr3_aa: CASSDRGVGKFF
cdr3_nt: TGTGCCAGCAGTGACAGGGGTGTGGGAAAGTTCTTC

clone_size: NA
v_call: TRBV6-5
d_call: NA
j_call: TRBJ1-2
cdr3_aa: CASSYSAENYGYTF
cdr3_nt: TGTGCCAGCAGTTATAGCGCGGAAAACTATGGCTACACCTTC

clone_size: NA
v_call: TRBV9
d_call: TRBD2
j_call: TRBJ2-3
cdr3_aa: CASSVLTSGNTDTQYF
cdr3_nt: TGTGCCAGCAGCGTATTGACTAGCGGGAACACAGATACGCAGTATTTT

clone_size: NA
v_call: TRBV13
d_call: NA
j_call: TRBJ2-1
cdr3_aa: CASSLPAHSRSYNEQFF
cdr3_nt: TGTGCCAGCAGCCTTCCAGCCCACTCTAGATCCTACAATGAGCAGTTCTTC

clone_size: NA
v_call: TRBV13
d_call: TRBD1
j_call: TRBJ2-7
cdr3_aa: CASSSRDRGPHPAYEQYF
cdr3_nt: TGTGCCAGCAGCTCCCGGGACAGGGGCCCCCACCCCGCCTACGAGCAGTACTTC

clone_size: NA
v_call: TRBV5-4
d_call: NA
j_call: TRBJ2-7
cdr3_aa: CASSLVKGIRSYEQYF
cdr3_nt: TGTGCCAGCAGCTTGGTAAAGGGGATTAGATCCTACGAGCAGTACTTC

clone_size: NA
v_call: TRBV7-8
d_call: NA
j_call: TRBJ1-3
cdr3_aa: CASRLKGLEALAAGNTIYF
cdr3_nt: TGTGCCAGCAGATTAAAGGGATTAGAGGCTCTAGCAGCTGGAAACACCATATATTTT

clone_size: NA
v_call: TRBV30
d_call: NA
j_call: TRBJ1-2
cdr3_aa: CASYGGSSNYGYTF
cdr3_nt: TGTGCCTCGTACGGGGGATCAAGCAACTATGGCTACACCTTC

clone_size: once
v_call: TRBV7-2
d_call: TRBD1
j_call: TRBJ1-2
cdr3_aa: CASSLDWTGNYGYTF
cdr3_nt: TGTGCCAGCAGCTTAGATTGGACAGGAAACTATGGCTACACCTTC

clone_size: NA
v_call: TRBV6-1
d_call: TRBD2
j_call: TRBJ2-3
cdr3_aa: CASNREADTQYF
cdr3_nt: TGTGCCAGCAACCGGGAGGCTGATACGCAGTATTTT

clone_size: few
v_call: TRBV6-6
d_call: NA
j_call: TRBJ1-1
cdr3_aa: CASKIQGREGTEAFF
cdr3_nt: TGTGCCAGCAAAATTCAGGGGAGGGAGGGGACTGAAGCTTTCTTT

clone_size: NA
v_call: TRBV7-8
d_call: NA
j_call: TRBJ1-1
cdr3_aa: CASSLAPQGSEAFF
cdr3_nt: TGTGCCAGCAGCTTAGCCCCGCAGGGGTCTGAAGCTTTCTTT

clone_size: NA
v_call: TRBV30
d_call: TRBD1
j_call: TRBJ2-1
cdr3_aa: CAWAGTGIDNEQFF
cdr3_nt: TGTGCCTGGGCCGGGACAGGGATTGACAATGAGCAGTTCTTC

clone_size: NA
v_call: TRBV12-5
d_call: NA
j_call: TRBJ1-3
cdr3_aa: CASTLGPGGGNTIYF
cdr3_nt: TGTGCTAGTACCCTGGGGCCGGGTGGGGGAAACACCATATATTTT

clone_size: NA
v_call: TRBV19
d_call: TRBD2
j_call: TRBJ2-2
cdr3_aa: CASSIWTSGGGTGELFF
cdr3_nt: TGTGCCAGTAGTATTTGGACTAGCGGAGGTGGGACCGGGGAGCTGTTTTTT

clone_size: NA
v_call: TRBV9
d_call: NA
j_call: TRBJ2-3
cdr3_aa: CASSARQYTDTQYF
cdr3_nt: TGTGCCAGCAGCGCGAGACAGTACACAGATACGCAGTATTTT

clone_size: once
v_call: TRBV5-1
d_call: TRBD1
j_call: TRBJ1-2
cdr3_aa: CASSIWTGKYGYTF
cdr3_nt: TGCGCCAGCAGCATCTGGACAGGGAAATATGGCTACACCTTC

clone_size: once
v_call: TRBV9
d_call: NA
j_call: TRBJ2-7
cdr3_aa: CASSPGTPFPSYEQYF
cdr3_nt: TGTGCCAGCAGCCCCGGGACTCCGTTTCCATCCTACGAGCAGTACTTC

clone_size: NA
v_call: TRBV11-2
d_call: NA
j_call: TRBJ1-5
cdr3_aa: CASSLGRDQPQHF
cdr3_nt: TGTGCCAGCAGCTTAGGGCGGGATCAGCCCCAGCATTTT

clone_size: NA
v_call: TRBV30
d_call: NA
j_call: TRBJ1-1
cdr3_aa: CAWSVQLTEAFF
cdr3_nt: TGTGCCTGGAGCGTACAGCTCACTGAAGCTTTCTTT

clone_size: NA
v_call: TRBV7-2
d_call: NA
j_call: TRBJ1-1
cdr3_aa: CASSPQLARNTEAFF
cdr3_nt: TGTGCCAGCAGCCCCCAACTTGCCCGGAACACTGAAGCTTTCTTT

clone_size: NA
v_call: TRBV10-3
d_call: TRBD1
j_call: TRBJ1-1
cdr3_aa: CASGFGQGRTEAFF
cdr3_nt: TGTGCCAGCGGATTTGGACAGGGGCGCACTGAAGCTTTCTTT

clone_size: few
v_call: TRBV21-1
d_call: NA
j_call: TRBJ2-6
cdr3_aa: CASIEYSGANVLTF
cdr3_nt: TGTGCCAGCATAGAGTACTCTGGGGCCAACGTCCTGACTTTC

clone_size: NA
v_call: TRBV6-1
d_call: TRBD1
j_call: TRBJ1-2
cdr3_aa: CASSVDRERYGYTF
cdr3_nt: TGTGCCAGCAGTGTAGACAGGGAGAGGTATGGCTACACCTTC

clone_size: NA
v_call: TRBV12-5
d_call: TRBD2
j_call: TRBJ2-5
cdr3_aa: CASGLILAGGMGETQYF
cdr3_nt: TGTGCTAGTGGTTTGATTCTAGCGGGAGGAATGGGAGAGACCCAGTACTTC

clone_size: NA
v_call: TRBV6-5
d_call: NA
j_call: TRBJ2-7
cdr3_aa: CASSYLNEQYF
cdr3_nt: TGTGCCAGCAGTTACCTAAACGAGCAGTACTTC

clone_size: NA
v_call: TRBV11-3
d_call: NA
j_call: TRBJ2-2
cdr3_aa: CASSLKGAGELFF
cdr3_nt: TGTGCCAGCAGCTTAAAGGGAGCCGGGGAGCTGTTTTTT

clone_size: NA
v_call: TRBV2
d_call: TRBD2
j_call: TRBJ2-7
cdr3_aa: CASSEGSAGVPYEQYF
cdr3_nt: TGTGCCAGCAGCGAGGGGTCCGCGGGGGTACCCTACGAGCAGTACTTC

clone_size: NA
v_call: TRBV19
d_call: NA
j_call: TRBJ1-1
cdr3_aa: CASSYGEGATEAFF
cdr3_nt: TGTGCCAGTAGTTACGGAGAGGGAGCCACTGAAGCTTTCTTT

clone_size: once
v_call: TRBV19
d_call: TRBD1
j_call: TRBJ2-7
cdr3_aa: CASSTGQAVGQYF
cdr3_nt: TGTGCCAGTAGTACGGGACAGGCCGTAGGGCAGTACTTC